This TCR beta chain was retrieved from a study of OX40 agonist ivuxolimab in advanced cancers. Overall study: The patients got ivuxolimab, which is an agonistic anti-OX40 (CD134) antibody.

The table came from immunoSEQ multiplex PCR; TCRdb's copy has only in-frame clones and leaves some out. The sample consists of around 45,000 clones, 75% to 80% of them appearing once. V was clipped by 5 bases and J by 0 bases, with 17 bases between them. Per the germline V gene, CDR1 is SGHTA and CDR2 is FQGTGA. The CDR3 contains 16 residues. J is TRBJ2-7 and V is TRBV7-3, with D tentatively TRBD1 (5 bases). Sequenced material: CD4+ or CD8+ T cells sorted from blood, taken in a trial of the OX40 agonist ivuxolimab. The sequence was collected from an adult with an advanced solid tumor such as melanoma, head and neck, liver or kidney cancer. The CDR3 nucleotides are TGTGCCAGCAGCCCACCGTTCCGACAGAGCTCCTACGAGCAGTACTTC. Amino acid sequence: CASSPPFRQSSYEQYF.